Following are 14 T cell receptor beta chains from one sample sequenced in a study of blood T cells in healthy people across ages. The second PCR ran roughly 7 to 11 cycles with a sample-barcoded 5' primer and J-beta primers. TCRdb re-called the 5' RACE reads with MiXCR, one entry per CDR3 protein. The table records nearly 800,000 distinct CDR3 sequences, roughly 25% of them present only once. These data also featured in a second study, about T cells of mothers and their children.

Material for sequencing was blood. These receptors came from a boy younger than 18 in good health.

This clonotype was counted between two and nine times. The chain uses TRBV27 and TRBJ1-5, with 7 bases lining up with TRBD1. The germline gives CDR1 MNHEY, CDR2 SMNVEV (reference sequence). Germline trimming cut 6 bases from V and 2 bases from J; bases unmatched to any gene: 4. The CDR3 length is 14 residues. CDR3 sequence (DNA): TGTGCCAGCAGCATTACAGGGGGCAATCAGCCCCAGCATTTT. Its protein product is CASSITGGNQPQHF.

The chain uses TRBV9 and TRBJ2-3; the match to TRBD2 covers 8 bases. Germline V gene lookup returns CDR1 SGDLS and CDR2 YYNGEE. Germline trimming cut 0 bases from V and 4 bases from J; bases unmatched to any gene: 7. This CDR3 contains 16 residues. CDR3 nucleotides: TGTGCCAGCAGCGTAGGAAGAGCGGGGGTCGCAGATACGCAGTATTTT. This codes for CASSVGRAGVADTQYF.

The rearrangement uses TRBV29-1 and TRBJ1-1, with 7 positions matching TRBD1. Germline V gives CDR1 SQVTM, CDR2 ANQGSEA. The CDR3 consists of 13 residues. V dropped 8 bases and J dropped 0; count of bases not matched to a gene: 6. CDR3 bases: TGCAGCACCCAGGGGGAGATGAACACTGAAGCTTTCTTT. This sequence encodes CSTQGEMNTEAFF.

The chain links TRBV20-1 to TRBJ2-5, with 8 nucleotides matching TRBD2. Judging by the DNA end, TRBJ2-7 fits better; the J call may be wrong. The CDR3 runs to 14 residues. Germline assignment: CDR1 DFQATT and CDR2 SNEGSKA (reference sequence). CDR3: CSAPGVGGAYEQYF. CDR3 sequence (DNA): TGCAGTGCTCCCGGGGTCGGGGGGGCCTACGAGCAGTACTTC.

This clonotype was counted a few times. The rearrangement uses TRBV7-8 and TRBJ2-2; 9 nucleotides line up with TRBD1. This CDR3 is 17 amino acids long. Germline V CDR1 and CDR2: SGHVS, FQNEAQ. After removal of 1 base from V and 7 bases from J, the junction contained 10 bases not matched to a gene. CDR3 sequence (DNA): TGTGCCAGCAGCTTAGTACCGAAGACAGGGGGGATCGGGGAGCTGTTTTTT. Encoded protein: CASSLVPKTGGIGELFF.

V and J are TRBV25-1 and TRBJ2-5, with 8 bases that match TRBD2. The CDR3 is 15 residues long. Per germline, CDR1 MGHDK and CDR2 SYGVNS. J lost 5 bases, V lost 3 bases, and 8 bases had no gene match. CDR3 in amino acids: CASSDTGGGPETQYF. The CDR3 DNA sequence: TGTGCCAGCAGTGATACGGGGGGGGGCCCCGAGACCCAGTACTTC. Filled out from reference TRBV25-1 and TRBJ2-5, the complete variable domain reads EADIYQTPRYLVIGTGKKITLECSQTMGHDKMYWYQQDPGMELHLIHYSYGVNSTEKGDLSSESTVSRIRTEHFPLTLESARPSHTSQYLCASSDTGGGPETQYFGPGTRLLVL.

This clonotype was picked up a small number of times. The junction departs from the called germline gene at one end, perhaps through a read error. The CDR3 sequence is CASSSSWTGELLF. The CDR3 nucleotides are TGTGCCAGCAGCTCCTCGTGGACCGGGGAGCTGCTTTTT. V usage is TRBV7-3 and J usage is TRBJ2-2, with TRBD2 as a possible D gene (5 bases). The CDR3 has 13 amino acids. From germline, CDR1 is SGHTA and CDR2 FQGTGA.

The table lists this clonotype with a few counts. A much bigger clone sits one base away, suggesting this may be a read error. CDR3 DNA: TGTGCCAGCAGCCAAGAGCGGTGGGTCGGAAACGTTCAGTACTTC. It translates to CASSQERWVGNVQYF. This rearrangement joins TRBV4-2 to TRBJ2-4; D call uncertain. The germline V gene encodes CDR1 LGHNA and CDR2 YNFKEQ. The CDR3 runs to 15 residues.

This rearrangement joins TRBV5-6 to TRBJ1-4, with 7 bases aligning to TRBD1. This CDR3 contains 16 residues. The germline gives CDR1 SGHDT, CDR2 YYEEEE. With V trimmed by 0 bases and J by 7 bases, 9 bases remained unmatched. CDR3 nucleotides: TGTGCCAGCAGCTTGGCCGGGACAGCTCCAGCTGAAAAACTGTTTTTT. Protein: CASSLAGTAPAEKLFF.

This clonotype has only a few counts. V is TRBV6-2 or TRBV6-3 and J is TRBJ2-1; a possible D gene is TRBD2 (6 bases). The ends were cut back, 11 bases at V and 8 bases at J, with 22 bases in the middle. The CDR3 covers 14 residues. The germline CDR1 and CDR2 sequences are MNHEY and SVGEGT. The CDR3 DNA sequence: TGTGCCTCCCAACGGGACTCCTTTTTAGATGAGCAGTTCTTC. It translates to CASQRDSFLDEQFF.

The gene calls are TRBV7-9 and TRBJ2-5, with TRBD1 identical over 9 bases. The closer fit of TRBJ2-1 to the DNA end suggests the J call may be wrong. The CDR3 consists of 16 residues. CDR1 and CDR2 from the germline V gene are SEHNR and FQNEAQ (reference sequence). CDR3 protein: CASSLVDRGTYNEQFF. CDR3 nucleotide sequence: TGTGCCAGCAGCTTGGTGGACAGGGGCACGTACAATGAGCAGTTCTTC.

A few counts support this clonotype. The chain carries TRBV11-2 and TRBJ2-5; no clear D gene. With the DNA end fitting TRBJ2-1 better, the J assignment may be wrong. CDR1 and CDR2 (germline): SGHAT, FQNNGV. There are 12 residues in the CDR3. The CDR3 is CASSLLGIEQFF. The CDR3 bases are TGTGCCAGCAGCTTGCTGGGAATTGAGCAGTTCTTC.

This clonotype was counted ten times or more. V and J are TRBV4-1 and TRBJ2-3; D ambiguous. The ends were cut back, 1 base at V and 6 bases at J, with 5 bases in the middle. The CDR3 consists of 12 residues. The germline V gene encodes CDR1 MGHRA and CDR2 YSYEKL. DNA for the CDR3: TGCGCCAGCAGCCAAGTCCCGGATACGCAGTATTTT. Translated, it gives CASSQVPDTQYF.

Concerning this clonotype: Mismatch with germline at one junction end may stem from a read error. The CDR3 DNA reads TGTGCCAGCAGTTACCTTGGGGGGGTAACCTTC. Protein sequence: CASSYLGGVTF. The chain has TRBV28 and TRBJ2-5, with 7 positions matching TRBD2. The CDR3 contains 11 residues. Germline V gene lookup returns CDR1 MDHEN and CDR2 SYDVKM.